Shown below are 27 T cell receptor beta chains from a single sample sequenced in a study of glioma-infiltrating T cells. Using RNA template, CDR3s of TCR alpha and beta were amplified with iRepertoire arm-PCR. TCRdb called the multiplex PCR reads again in MiXCR, with one record for every CDR3 protein. The data hold roughly 100,000 distinct CDR3 sequences, with roughly 39% observed a single time. The sample consisted of glioma tissue, nonneoplastic brain tissue, or PBMCs (not recorded which). All receptors come from a human donor with low-grade glioma or glioblastoma, undergoing nonglioma brain surgery, or in good health (not recorded which).

This chain uses TRBV27 with TRBJ2-4; a possible D gene is TRBD2 (7 bases). CDR1 and CDR2 from the germline V gene are MNHEY and SMNVEV (reference sequence). The CDR3 totals 18 residues. The V end was cut by 2 bases, the J end by 5 bases, with 22 bases between. The CDR3 protein is CASSLIGGLQSAENIQYF. CDR3 coding DNA: TGTGCCAGCAGTTTAATCGGGGGGCTACAGTCTGCCGAAAACATTCAGTACTTC.

V and J are TRBV6-1 and TRBJ2-3; TRBD1 is a possible D gene (5 bases). V was trimmed by 6 bases and J by 0 bases, leaving 10 bases between them. From germline, CDR1 is MNHNS and CDR2 SASEGT. The CDR3 covers 14 residues. CDR3 in DNA: TGTGCCAGCAGAAGGGGATATAGCACAGATACGCAGTATTTT. Its protein product is CASRRGYSTDTQYF.

This clonotype showed up many times. The chain recombines TRBV28 with TRBJ1-1, with a possible D match to TRBD1 (6 bases). This CDR3 is 13 amino acids long. V shed 5 bases and J shed 11 bases, with 18 bases lying between them. The germline V gene encodes CDR1 MDHEN and CDR2 SYDVKM. The CDR3 here is CASSPPGAIEAFF. In nucleotides, the CDR3 is TGTGCCAGCAGTCCCCCGGGGGCAATTGAGGCTTTCTTT.

As concerns this clonotype: Lacking the conserved final phenylalanine or tryptophan, this CDR3 likely reflects a read error. J is TRBJ2-7 and V is TRBV29-1; D remains ambiguous. The germline CDR1 and CDR2 sequences are SQVTM and ANQGSEA. This CDR3 has 14 amino acids. CDR3 loop: CSVDDRGRTYKQYL. The CDR3 DNA reads as TGCAGCGTTGATGACCGTGGCCGAACCTACAAGCAGTACTTA.

The sample holds a few counts of this clonotype. V gene TRBV30 combines with J gene TRBJ2-1; a weak D match, TRBD2 (5 bases). The germline CDR1 and CDR2 sequences are GTSNPN and SVGIG (reference sequence). This CDR3 contains 13 residues. Trimming removed 0 bases from V and 9 bases from J, with 12 bases in between. The CDR3 region has the DNA TGTGCCTGGAGTGTACTTAGGAGGCCTGAGCAGTTCTTC. Residues: CAWSVLRRPEQFF.

This clonotype was detected ten times or more. This chain joins TRBV6-2 or TRBV6-3 and TRBJ2-1; 14 bases line up with TRBD2. Trimming took 6 bases from V and 2 from J; bases not matched to a gene: 6. This CDR3 comprises 17 residues. CDR1 and CDR2 (germline): MNHEY, SVGEGT. The CDR3 nucleotides are TGTGCCAGCAGCGGACTAGCGGGAGGAGGGACCTACAATGAGCAGTTCTTC. Translated, it gives CASSGLAGGGTYNEQFF.

In its sample, this clonotype was seen many times. The chain recombines TRBV11-2 with TRBJ1-6, with a weak D call TRBD1 (6 bases). Looked up from germline, CDR1 is SGHAT and CDR2 is FQNNGV. There are 16 residues in the CDR3. The V gene lost 5 bases and the J gene lost 10 bases, with 21 bases spanning the gap. CDR3 sequence reads: CASSPTPDSGGSPLHF. The CDR3 DNA follows: TGTGCCAGCAGCCCAACCCCGGACAGTGGCGGATCACCCCTCCACTTT.

This clonotype was seen at least ten times. The CDR3 DNA reads as TGTGCCAGCAGCCCACAGGGTTCGAATGAGCAGTTCTTC. Translating it yields CASSPQGSNEQFF. The chain has TRBV7-7 and TRBJ2-1, with a possible D match to TRBD1 (6 bases). V lost 5 bases and J lost 7, with 12 bases in between. This CDR3 region has 13 residues. Germline assignment: CDR1 SSHAT and CDR2 FNYEAQ (reference sequence).

For this clonotype: One junction end disagrees with the germline gene, perhaps due to a read error. The chain couples TRBV27 to TRBJ1-2; a possible D gene is TRBD1 (5 bases). CDR3 size: 15 residues. Per germline, CDR1 MNHEY and CDR2 SMNVEV (reference sequence). The CDR3 DNA is TGTGCCAGCAGTTCCTATAGACTAGGGGTATATGGCTGCACCTTC. Protein: CASSSYRLGVYGCTF.

This clonotype was counted many times. The V and J genes are TRBV6-1 and TRBJ2-3; weak D call: TRBD1 (6 bases). Trimming removed 2 bases from V and 2 bases from J, with 11 bases in between. Germline CDR1 and CDR2: MNHNS and SASEGT. CDR3 length: 15 amino acids. The CDR3 region is CASSESNRDTDTQYF. CDR3 sequence (DNA): TGTGCCAGCAGTGAAAGCAACAGGGACACAGATACGCAGTATTTT.

In this sample, this clonotype turned up many times. The chain links TRBV6-1 to TRBJ1-3; 8 bases are shared with TRBD1. Germline V gene data show CDR1 as MNHNS and CDR2 as SASEGT. CDR3 size: 13 residues. V gave up 8 bases and J gave up 2 bases; unmatched junction bases: 2. The CDR3, as DNA: TGTGCCAGCGGACAGGGTCCTGGAAACACCATATATTTT. Residues: CASGQGPGNTIYF.

Concerning this clonotype itself: Relative to the germline gene, one junction end is altered; a read error may explain this. The chain employs TRBV7-9 and TRBJ2-7; D is possibly TRBD1 or TRBD2 (6 bases each). The CDR3 consists of 13 residues. Germline V CDR1 and CDR2: SEHNR, FQNEAQ (reference sequence). The chain's CDR3 is CASGLSGAEGQDF. CDR3 nucleotides: TGTGCCAGCGGCTTATCAGGGGCGGAGGGGCAGGACTTC.

Many counts were recorded for this clonotype. V and J are TRBV7-9 and TRBJ2-5; D uncertain. This CDR3 region has 12 residues. CDR1 and CDR2 (germline): SEHNR, FQNEAQ (reference sequence). The V and J ends lost 5 bases and 3 bases respectively, with 7 bases between them. Here the CDR3 reads CASSRTEETQYF. The CDR3 coding sequence is TGTGCCAGCAGCCGAACAGAAGAGACCCAGTACTTC. Full variable domain (missing parts from reference TRBV7-9 and TRBJ2-5): DTGVSQNPRHKITKRGQNVTFRCDPISEHNRLYWYRQTLGQGPEFLTYFQNEAQLEKSRLLSDRFSAERPKGSFSTLEIQRTEQGDSAMYLCASSRTEETQYFGPGTRLLVL.

Concerning this clonotype: A single base separates this from a much larger clone, so it may be a read error. This rearrangement joins TRBV29-1 to TRBJ2-5; 9 nucleotides line up with TRBD2. From germline, CDR1 is SQVTM and CDR2 ANQGSEA. Germline trimming cut 8 bases from V and 6 bases from J; bases unmatched to any gene: 4. The CDR3 extends over 11 amino acids. The CDR3 loop reads CSLSGGQTQYF. For the CDR3, the DNA is TGCAGCCTCAGCGGGGGGCAGACCCAGTACTTC.

This clonotype has a count of ten or more. The rearrangement links TRBV7-9 to TRBJ2-6; D may be TRBD1 (5 bases). CDR1 and CDR2 from the germline V gene are SEHNR and FQNEAQ (reference sequence). Deletions cut 3 bases from V and 5 bases from J, with 11 bases between. The CDR3 contains 15 residues. The CDR3 DNA sequence: TGTGCCAGCAGCTTGCAGGGTTTCTGGGCCAACGTCCTGACTTTC. It codes for CASSLQGFWANVLTF.

This clonotype was counted ten times or more. The gene calls are TRBV5-4 and TRBJ1-1; TRBD1 is a possible D gene (6 bases). Looked up from germline, CDR1 is SGHNT and CDR2 is YYREEE (reference sequence). This CDR3 contains 13 residues. V shed 5 bases and J shed 4 bases, with 12 bases lying between them. The CDR3 bases are TGTGCCAGCAGTTACAGGGAAGGCACTGAAGCTTTCTTT. Encoded protein: CASSYREGTEAFF. Drawing the rest from reference TRBV5-4 and TRBJ1-1, the complete variable domain is ETGVTQSPTHLIKTRGQQVTLRCSSQSGHNTVSWYQQALGQGPQFIFQYYREEENGRGNFPPRFSGLQFPNYSSELNVNALELDDSALYLCASSYREGTEAFFGQGTRLTVV.

This clonotype has at least ten counts. V is TRBV7-6 and J is TRBJ2-2; D is ambiguous. The V gene's germline CDR1 is SGHVS and CDR2 FNYEAQ. This CDR3 has 14 amino acids. The ends were cut back, 3 bases at V and 6 bases at J, with 11 bases in the middle. This CDR3 is CASSFGSQPGELFF. The CDR3 coding sequence is TGTGCCAGCAGCTTTGGATCCCAACCCGGGGAGCTGTTTTTT.

Of note for this clonotype: This may come from a read error, since a much larger clone is one base off. This chain links TRBV9 with TRBJ2-1; D perhaps matches TRBD2 (6 bases). Germline values: CDR1 SGDLS, CDR2 YYNGEE. There are 14 residues in the CDR3. The CDR3 spells CASSLRDFYNEQLF. The CDR3, as DNA: TGTGCCAGCAGTCTCCGGGACTTTTACAATGAGCAGCTCTTC.

Ten or more counts support this clonotype. V gene TRBV12-3 or TRBV12-4 combines with J gene TRBJ2-2; possible D gene TRBD1, 6 bases. Trimming pared 3 bases from V and 3 bases from J, leaving 8 bases between. This CDR3 is built from 14 residues. CDR3 coding DNA: TGTGCCAGCAGTTTTCGACAGGACACCGGGGAGCTGTTTTTT. Translating gives CASSFRQDTGELFF.

In regard to this clonotype: A much more abundant neighbour one base away suggests this may be a read error. Since the CDR3 does not end with the conserved phenylalanine or tryptophan, this likely comes from a read error. The chain uses TRBV5-6 and TRBJ1-2; D not resolved. CDR1 is SGHDT and CDR2 is YYEEEE in the germline V gene. V was clipped by 0 bases and J by 8 bases, with 11 bases between them. The CDR3 runs 13 residues. The CDR3 reads CASSLAADRGYTI. CDR3 coding DNA: TGTGCCAGCAGCTTGGCGGCAGACCGAGGCTACACCATC.

The J gene is TRBJ2-7, the V gene TRBV10-3, with 10 bases aligning to TRBD1. Trimming cost V 7 bases and J 6 bases; bases outside gene matches: 6. This CDR3 is 13 amino acids long. Germline V lookup: CDR1 ENHRY, CDR2 SYGVKD. In DNA form, the CDR3 reads TGTGCCATCACCAGGACAGGGGGGAGCGAGCAGTACTTC. This codes for CAITRTGGSEQYF.

This clonotype was seen repeatedly, ten times or more. This rearrangement joins TRBV3-1 to TRBJ1-5; possible D gene TRBD1, 5 bases. Germline values: CDR1 LGHDT, CDR2 YNNKEL (reference sequence). The CDR3 has 15 amino acids. Trimming took off 5 bases at V and 3 bases at J, with 14 bases between the two ends. Here the CDR3 DNA reads TGTGCCAGCAGCTCTGGAATTGGGACCAATCAGCCCCAGCATTTT. The encoded protein is CASSSGIGTNQPQHF.

The genes are TRBV20-1 and TRBJ1-3; D gene uncertain. The CDR3 loop spans 15 amino acids. Trimming cost V 2 bases and J 0 bases, with 11 bases left between them. Germline CDR1 and CDR2: DFQATT and SNEGSKA (reference sequence). The CDR3: CSARIVYLSGNTIYF. CDR3 nucleotides: TGCAGTGCTAGAATAGTGTACCTCTCTGGAAACACCATATATTTT.

The count of this clonotype is one. This sequence joins TRBV4-3 and TRBJ2-7; 7 nucleotides line up with TRBD2. The J segment lost 5 bases and the V segment lost 3 bases, leaving 7 bases of the junction unmatched. Germline loops: CDR1 LGHNA, CDR2 YSLEER. The CDR3 totals 14 residues. The CDR3 region has the DNA TGCGCCAGCAGCCAGCGGGAGTACTTTAACGAGCAGTACTTC. This sequence encodes CASSQREYFNEQYF.

This clonotype was recorded at least ten times. V gene TRBV12-3 or TRBV12-4 combines with J gene TRBJ2-3, with TRBD1 matching 7 bases. This CDR3 has 13 residues. J was trimmed by 5 bases and V by 6 bases; bases with no gene match: 5. In DNA, the CDR3 is TGTGCCAGCAGAGAGGGGGCTGTAGATACGCAGTATTTT. This encodes CASREGAVDTQYF.

With regard to this clonotype: A much larger clonotype is one base distant, so this may be a read error. This chain uses TRBV5-6 with TRBJ1-5; possible D gene TRBD1, 6 bases. The CDR3 contains 14 residues. The V gene lost 5 bases and the J gene lost 3 bases, with 12 bases spanning the gap. The germline V gene has CDR1 SGHDT and CDR2 YYEEEE. The CDR3 protein is CASRSGQFNQPQHF. The CDR3 DNA reads as TGTGCCAGCAGATCGGGACAATTCAATCAGCCCCAGCATTTT.

On this clonotype itself: The junction does not match germline at one end; this may be a read error. The V and J genes are TRBV12-3 or TRBV12-4 and TRBJ1-5, with no clear D. The CDR3 length is 14 residues. This CDR3 reads CACSSRDARQPQNF. The CDR3 DNA reads TGTGCCTGCAGTTCTCGAGATGCGAGGCAGCCCCAGAATTTT.